The 32 T cell receptor beta chains below all came from one sample that was sequenced in a study of blood T cells in healthy people across ages. Using a J-beta primer mix together with a sample-barcoded 5' primer, a second PCR was run for roughly 6 to 11 cycles. TCRdb processed the 5' RACE reads anew with MiXCR; each CDR3 protein has one entry. The sample has around 1,000,000 distinct CDR3 sequences, more than 30% seen once. The sample consisted of blood. Receptor source: a man aged 18 to 30 in good health.

This clonotype showed up just a few times. This chain joins TRBV27 and TRBJ1-4, with TRBD1 matching over 8 bases. With V trimmed by 7 bases and J by 7 bases, 11 bases remained unmatched. In germline, CDR1 is MNHEY, CDR2 SMNVEV (reference sequence). The CDR3 contains 15 residues. Written as DNA, the CDR3 is TGTGCCAGCACCTCGCCAACAGGGGGGAGTGAAAAACTGTTTTTT. Amino acid sequence: CASTSPTGGSEKLFF. Full variable domain (missing parts from reference TRBV27 and TRBJ1-4): EAQVTQNPRYLITVTGKKLTVTCSQNMNHEYMSWYRQDPGLGLRQIYYSMNVEVTDKGDVPEGYKVSRKEKRNFPLILESPSPNQTSLYFCASTSPTGGSEKLFFGSGTQLSVL.

The rearrangement joins TRBV7-2 to TRBJ2-7; unclear D gene. The CDR3 has 13 residues. Germline CDR1 reads SGHTA; CDR2 reads FQGNSA. Trimming took 0 bases from V and 10 from J, leaving 13 bases between them. CDR3 sequence (DNA): TGTGCCAGCAGCTTAGCTTCTCCGTCCGACCAGTACTTC. Encoded protein: CASSLASPSDQYF.

The chain carries TRBV12-3 or TRBV12-4 and TRBJ2-1; D may be TRBD1 (5 bases). Trimming took 2 bases from V and 4 from J, leaving 15 bases between them. This CDR3 spans 16 amino acids. CDR3 coding DNA: TGTGCCAGCAGTTTAAGGGGCAGGAGCCCATACAATGAGCAGTTCTTC. It codes for CASSLRGRSPYNEQFF.

The chain is built from TRBV20-1 and TRBJ2-3, with D possibly called TRBD1 or TRBD2 (5 bases each). V lost 6 bases to trimming and J lost 7 bases, with 14 bases between them. The CDR3 loop spans 12 amino acids. Germline CDR1 reads DFQATT; CDR2 reads SNEGSKA (reference sequence). The CDR3 sequence: CSAQSGGNTQYF. The CDR3 nucleotides read TGCAGTGCCCAGAGTGGGGGAAATACGCAGTATTTT.

Only a few counts were recorded for this clonotype. The chain has TRBV4-1 and TRBJ1-2; D call uncertain. Germline V gives CDR1 MGHRA, CDR2 YSYEKL. Deletions cut 0 bases from V and 0 bases from J, with 8 bases between. The CDR3 is 15 residues long. CDR3 bases: TGCGCCAGCAGCCAAGATTGGCAGTCTAACTATGGCTACACCTTC. Protein sequence: CASSQDWQSNYGYTF.

The chain links TRBV4-3 to TRBJ2-2; D is unresolved. V lost 0 bases and J lost 6, with 14 bases in between. The CDR3 is 16 residues long. Germline V gene data show CDR1 as LGHNA and CDR2 as YSLEER. CDR3 protein: CASSQEPNLGPGELFF. Here the CDR3 DNA reads TGCGCCAGCAGCCAAGAGCCCAATTTAGGGCCCGGGGAGCTGTTTTTT.

This clonotype is a singleton in its sample. This chain connects TRBV7-2 to TRBJ2-1, with D tentatively TRBD2 (6 bases). Germline assignment: CDR1 SGHTA and CDR2 FQGNSA. This CDR3 region has 13 residues. Trimming took 1 base from V and 13 from J, leaving 14 bases between them. CDR3: CASSLVQRETQFF. The CDR3 nucleotides are TGTGCCAGCAGCTTAGTTCAACGGGAGACCCAGTTCTTC.

V is TRBV20-1 and J is TRBJ2-7; 8 bases are a match to TRBD1. The CDR3 sequence is 13 residues long. The V gene's germline CDR1 is DFQATT and CDR2 SNEGSKA (reference sequence). The V and J ends lost 6 bases and 3 bases, in that order; junction bases with no gene match: 7. CDR3 region: CSAGQGINYEQYF. The CDR3 DNA reads TGCAGTGCCGGACAGGGAATAAACTACGAGCAGTACTTC.

This clonotype has only a few counts. The chain joins TRBV6-5 to TRBJ2-1; D might be TRBD1 (5 bases). This CDR3 spans 13 amino acids. The germline V gene has CDR1 MNHEY and CDR2 SVGAGI. V was clipped by 5 bases and J by 8 bases, with 13 bases between them. Here the CDR3 DNA reads TGTGCCAGCAGTCATAGCAGGGTAGATGAGCAGTTCTTC. Encoded protein: CASSHSRVDEQFF.

The V and J genes are TRBV7-2 and TRBJ2-3; no clear D gene. CDR1 is SGHTA, CDR2 FQGNSA, per germline. V lost 6 bases to trimming and J lost 2 bases, with 12 bases between them. The CDR3 totals 14 residues. The CDR3 DNA sequence: TGTGCCAGCAGTCCCGGACCCTACACAGATACGCAGTATTTT. It specifies CASSPGPYTDTQYF.

The J gene is TRBJ1-2, the V gene TRBV7-2, with D hard to call. The length of the CDR3 is 13 residues. Per the germline V gene, CDR1 is SGHTA and CDR2 is FQGNSA. V shed 5 bases and J shed 8 bases, with 15 bases lying between them. The chain's CDR3 is CASSPRPAGGYTF. The CDR3 DNA is TGTGCCAGCAGCCCGCGACCTGCTGGAGGCTACACCTTC.

The chain links TRBV4-3 to TRBJ2-3, with TRBD2 identical over 9 bases. The length of the CDR3 is 18 residues. Germline values: CDR1 LGHNA, CDR2 YSLEER. V was clipped by 0 bases and J by 4 bases; unmatched bases: 11. As DNA, the CDR3 is TGCGCCAGCAGCCAAGATCGAGGCGGGGGGGCGGTGTCAGATACGCAGTATTTT. Protein sequence: CASSQDRGGGAVSDTQYF.

Worth noting for this clonotype: A much bigger clone sits one base away, suggesting this may be a read error. This chain connects TRBV4-1 to TRBJ1-2, with 8 bases identical to TRBD1. The CDR3 runs 15 residues. Germline V gene lookup returns CDR1 MGHRA and CDR2 YSYEKL. CDR3 protein: CASGQDRGANYGYTF. CDR3 DNA: TGCGCCAGCGGCCAAGACAGGGGAGCTAACTATGGCTACACCTTC.

This clonotype occurred a few times. The chain combines TRBV11-2 with TRBJ2-3, with TRBD2 matching over 8 bases. V lost 8 bases, J lost 4 bases, and 5 bases stayed unmatched. This CDR3 contains 13 residues. Germline CDR1 SGHAT, CDR2 FQNNGV. The CDR3 loop reads CASGTLAADTQYF. CDR3 in DNA: TGTGCCAGCGGGACACTAGCGGCAGATACGCAGTATTTT.

This clonotype was observed a handful of times. This rearrangement joins TRBV7-2 to TRBJ1-1; a weak D match, TRBD1 (5 bases). V was pared by 6 bases and J by 2 bases, with 10 bases between. Germline V lookup: CDR1 SGHTA, CDR2 FQGNSA. The CDR3 contains 13 residues. Here the CDR3 DNA reads TGTGCCAGCAGACAGGACCTTAACACTGAAGCTTTCTTT. Its translation: CASRQDLNTEAFF.

The J gene is TRBJ2-1, the V gene TRBV29-1, with a weak D call TRBD1 (5 bases). The J call may be incorrect, as the DNA end agrees better with TRBJ2-7. Germline V gene data show CDR1 as SQVTM and CDR2 as ANQGSEA. CDR3 size: 14 residues. The CDR3 protein is CSAVGQGLYNEQYF. The CDR3 DNA reads TGCAGCGCCGTTGGGCAGGGCCTCTACAATGAGCAGTACTTC.

This clonotype appeared a few times. The chain carries TRBV30 and TRBJ2-5, with unresolved D. The CDR3 is made up of 14 amino acids. Germline values: CDR1 GTSNPN, CDR2 SVGIG (reference sequence). V was clipped by 0 bases and J by 3 bases, with 11 bases between them. CDR3 residues: CAWSVGQIKETQYF. For the CDR3, the DNA is TGTGCCTGGAGTGTAGGGCAGATTAAAGAGACCCAGTACTTC.

This clonotype came up many times. The J gene is TRBJ1-6, the V gene TRBV7-9; 7 nucleotides line up with TRBD1. Trimming cost V 6 bases and J 5 bases; bases outside gene matches: 10. The CDR3 extends over 16 amino acids. Germline V gives CDR1 SEHNR, CDR2 FQNEAQ (reference sequence). The CDR3 region has the DNA TGTGCCAGCAGTTTCGACAGGGTGGAGAATAATTCACCCCTCCACTTT. Amino acids: CASSFDRVENNSPLHF.

The J gene is TRBJ2-7, the V gene TRBV12-5; D may be TRBD2 (5 bases). V lost 1 base and J 7 bases, leaving 14 bases between the germline ends. This CDR3 has 14 residues. The germline V gene has CDR1 LGHNT and CDR2 FRNRAP. The CDR3 DNA sequence: TGTGCTAGTGGTTTGGAGGACTCCTACAATGAGCAGTACTTC. Translation: CASGLEDSYNEQYF. Supplemented by reference TRBV12-5 and TRBJ2-7, the full variable domain reads DARVTQTPRHKVTEMGQEVTMRCQPILGHNTVFWYRQTMMQGLELLAYFRNRAPLDDSGMPKDRFSAEMPDATLATLKIQPSEPRDSAVYFCASGLEDSYNEQYFGPGTRLTVT.

The chain recombines TRBV6-2 or TRBV6-3 with TRBJ2-7; D unclear. V was clipped by 7 bases and J by 6 bases, with 13 bases between them. The length of the CDR3 is 12 residues. Germline loops: CDR1 MNHEY, CDR2 SVGEGT. CDR3 residues: CASTDVGSEQYF. DNA for the CDR3: TGTGCCAGCACCGACGTGGGGTCCGAGCAGTACTTC.

J is TRBJ2-7 and V is TRBV20-1; possible D gene TRBD2, 7 bases. The V gene lost 5 bases and the J gene lost 3 bases, with 17 bases spanning the gap. This CDR3 is built from 14 residues. From germline, CDR1 is DFQATT and CDR2 SNEGSKA (reference sequence). The CDR3 region has the DNA TGCAGTGCTGGAGGAGGGGGGGACCTCTACGAGCAGTACTTC. This translates into CSAGGGGDLYEQYF.

This chain joins TRBV4-1 and TRBJ2-2; D is perhaps TRBD1 (5 bases). V shed 3 bases and J shed 6 bases, with 17 bases lying between them. This CDR3 has 16 amino acids. In germline, CDR1 is MGHRA, CDR2 YSYEKL. The CDR3 coding sequence is TGCGCCAGCAGCCAGGGTTTAGGCGGACAACCCGGGGAGCTGTTTTTT. This encodes CASSQGLGGQPGELFF.

V gene TRBV27 combines with J gene TRBJ1-1; D is uncertain. In germline, CDR1 is MNHEY, CDR2 SMNVEV (reference sequence). CDR3 length equals 15 residues. V gave up 0 bases and J gave up 2 bases, with 10 bases separating them. CDR3 protein: CASSLSPWANTEAFF. CDR3 DNA: TGTGCCAGCAGTTTATCTCCATGGGCAAACACTGAAGCTTTCTTT.

The CDR3 DNA follows: TGCGCCAGCAGCGGACAGACCTCTGGAAACACCATATATTTT. Amino acids: CASSGQTSGNTIYF. The rearrangement uses TRBV5-1 and TRBJ1-3, with D perhaps TRBD1 (6 bases). This CDR3 is 14 amino acids long. Germline CDR1 reads SGHRS; CDR2 reads YFSETQ. V lost 4 bases and J 0 bases, leaving 8 bases between the germline ends. Combining the CDR3 with reference TRBV5-1 and TRBJ1-3 gives the whole variable domain KAGVTQTPRYLIKTRGQQVTLSCSPISGHRSVSWYQQTPGQGLQFLFEYFSETQRNKGNFPGRFSGRQFSNSRSEMNVSTLELGDSALYLCASSGQTSGNTIYFGEGSWLTVV.

This clonotype has more than one count but fewer than ten. This sequence joins TRBV20-1 and TRBJ1-4; D is unclear. CDR1 and CDR2 (germline): DFQATT, SNEGSKA (reference sequence). V dropped 6 bases and J dropped 7 bases, with 18 bases sitting between them. This CDR3 has 14 residues. Here the CDR3 reads CSALPSYVPEKLFF. CDR3 coding DNA: TGCAGTGCCCTCCCTTCCTATGTCCCTGAAAAACTGTTTTTT.

A note on this clonotype: Germline is not matched at one junction end, which may reflect a read error. The chain employs TRBV20-1 and TRBJ2-7, with a possible D match to TRBD2 (5 bases). The CDR3 contains 11 residues. Per germline, CDR1 DFQATT and CDR2 SNEGSKA (reference sequence). CDR3 sequence reads: CSSRRGSEQYF. Here the CDR3 DNA reads TGCAGTTCTAGAAGAGGGAGCGAGCAGTACTTC.

V and J are TRBV6-6 and TRBJ1-6; D gene unclear. V lost 0 bases to trimming and J lost 10 bases, with 13 bases between them. The CDR3 totals 15 residues. Germline loops: CDR1 MNHNY, CDR2 SVGAGI (reference sequence). CDR3 coding DNA: TGTGCCAGCAGTTACTCGAATCCGGGTACCTCACCCCTCCACTTT. It yields the protein CASSYSNPGTSPLHF.

This clonotype showed up just a few times. The chain has TRBV20-1 and TRBJ1-2, with D tentatively TRBD1 (6 bases). This CDR3 has 15 residues. V lost 5 bases and J lost 12, with 28 bases in between. Germline CDR1 and CDR2: DFQATT and SNEGSKA (reference sequence). CDR3 DNA sequence: TGCAGTGCTTCCCTTCCGGACAGCCCGGGCGGACGAAACACCTTC. Protein product: CSASLPDSPGGRNTF.

CDR3: CASSLGVNSPLHF. The DNA of the CDR3 is TGTGCCAGCAGCTTGGGGGTTAATTCACCCCTCCACTTT. The chain uses TRBV11-2 and TRBJ1-6; possibly TRBD1 for D (5 bases). The V gene's germline CDR1 is SGHAT and CDR2 FQNNGV. The CDR3 extends over 13 amino acids. Trimming took 3 bases from V and 6 from J, leaving 6 bases between them. Looking up the rest from reference TRBV11-2 and TRBJ1-6 gives the full variable domain: EAGVAQSPRYKIIEKRQSVAFWCNPISGHATLYWYQQILGQGPKLLIQFQNNGVVDDSQLPKDRFSAERLKGVDSTLKIQPAKLEDSAVYLCASSLGVNSPLHFGNGTRLTVT.

The CDR3 DNA is TGTGCCAGCGGTAGTAGGGACAGTATACTTGAAGCTTTCTTT. Encoded protein: CASGSRDSILEAFF. The chain combines TRBV6-5 with TRBJ1-1; 7 bases align to TRBD1. The CDR3 loop spans 14 amino acids. In germline, CDR1 is MNHEY, CDR2 SVGAGI. Losses at the gene ends were 8 bases for V and 7 bases for J; bases not matched to a gene: 13.

This chain uses TRBV4-2 with TRBJ2-3; no clear D gene. The V end lost 1 base, the J end lost 6 bases, and 17 bases lay between the germline ends. From germline, CDR1 is LGHNA and CDR2 YNFKEQ. There are 16 residues in the CDR3. Here the CDR3 reads CASSQGPAGKTDTQYF. CDR3 in DNA: TGTGCCAGCAGCCAAGGCCCAGCTGGCAAAACCGATACGCAGTATTTT.

This sequence joins TRBV6-6 and TRBJ2-5; 10 nucleotides agree with TRBD1. CDR1 and CDR2 from the germline V gene are MNHNY and SVGAGI (reference sequence). The V and J ends lost 1 base and 2 bases, in that order; junction bases with no gene match: 4. This CDR3 has 16 residues. The CDR3: CASSYFGTGEQETQYF. In DNA form, the CDR3 reads TGTGCCAGCAGTTACTTTGGGACAGGGGAGCAAGAGACCCAGTACTTC.